This T cell receptor (beta chain) was retrieved from a study of OX40 agonist ivuxolimab in advanced cancers. Method: immunoSEQ multiplex PCR; TCRdb's copy keeps in-frame clones and lacks some. This sample carries about 73,000 clones, around 90% of them seen once, and the ten largest clones take approximately 0.49%. A history of autoimmune disease or systemic immunosuppression excluded patients. At baseline, cycle 4 day 1, and cycle 7 day 1, blood was sampled. Germline CDR1 is LNHDA and CDR2 is SQIVND (reference sequence). V was cut by 6 bases and J by 4 bases, with 18 bases left in between. The CDR3 contains 15 residues.

The source of this sequence is an adult with an advanced solid tumor such as melanoma, head and neck, liver or kidney cancer. V gene TRBV19 combines with J gene TRBJ1-1; a possible D gene is TRBD1 (5 bases). Source: CD4+ or CD8+ T cells sorted from blood, taken in a trial of the OX40 agonist ivuxolimab. This chain's CDR3 is CASRSYGGFGTEAFF. The CDR3 DNA sequence: TGTGCCAGTAGATCATACGGGGGGTTTGGCACTGAAGCTTTCTTT.